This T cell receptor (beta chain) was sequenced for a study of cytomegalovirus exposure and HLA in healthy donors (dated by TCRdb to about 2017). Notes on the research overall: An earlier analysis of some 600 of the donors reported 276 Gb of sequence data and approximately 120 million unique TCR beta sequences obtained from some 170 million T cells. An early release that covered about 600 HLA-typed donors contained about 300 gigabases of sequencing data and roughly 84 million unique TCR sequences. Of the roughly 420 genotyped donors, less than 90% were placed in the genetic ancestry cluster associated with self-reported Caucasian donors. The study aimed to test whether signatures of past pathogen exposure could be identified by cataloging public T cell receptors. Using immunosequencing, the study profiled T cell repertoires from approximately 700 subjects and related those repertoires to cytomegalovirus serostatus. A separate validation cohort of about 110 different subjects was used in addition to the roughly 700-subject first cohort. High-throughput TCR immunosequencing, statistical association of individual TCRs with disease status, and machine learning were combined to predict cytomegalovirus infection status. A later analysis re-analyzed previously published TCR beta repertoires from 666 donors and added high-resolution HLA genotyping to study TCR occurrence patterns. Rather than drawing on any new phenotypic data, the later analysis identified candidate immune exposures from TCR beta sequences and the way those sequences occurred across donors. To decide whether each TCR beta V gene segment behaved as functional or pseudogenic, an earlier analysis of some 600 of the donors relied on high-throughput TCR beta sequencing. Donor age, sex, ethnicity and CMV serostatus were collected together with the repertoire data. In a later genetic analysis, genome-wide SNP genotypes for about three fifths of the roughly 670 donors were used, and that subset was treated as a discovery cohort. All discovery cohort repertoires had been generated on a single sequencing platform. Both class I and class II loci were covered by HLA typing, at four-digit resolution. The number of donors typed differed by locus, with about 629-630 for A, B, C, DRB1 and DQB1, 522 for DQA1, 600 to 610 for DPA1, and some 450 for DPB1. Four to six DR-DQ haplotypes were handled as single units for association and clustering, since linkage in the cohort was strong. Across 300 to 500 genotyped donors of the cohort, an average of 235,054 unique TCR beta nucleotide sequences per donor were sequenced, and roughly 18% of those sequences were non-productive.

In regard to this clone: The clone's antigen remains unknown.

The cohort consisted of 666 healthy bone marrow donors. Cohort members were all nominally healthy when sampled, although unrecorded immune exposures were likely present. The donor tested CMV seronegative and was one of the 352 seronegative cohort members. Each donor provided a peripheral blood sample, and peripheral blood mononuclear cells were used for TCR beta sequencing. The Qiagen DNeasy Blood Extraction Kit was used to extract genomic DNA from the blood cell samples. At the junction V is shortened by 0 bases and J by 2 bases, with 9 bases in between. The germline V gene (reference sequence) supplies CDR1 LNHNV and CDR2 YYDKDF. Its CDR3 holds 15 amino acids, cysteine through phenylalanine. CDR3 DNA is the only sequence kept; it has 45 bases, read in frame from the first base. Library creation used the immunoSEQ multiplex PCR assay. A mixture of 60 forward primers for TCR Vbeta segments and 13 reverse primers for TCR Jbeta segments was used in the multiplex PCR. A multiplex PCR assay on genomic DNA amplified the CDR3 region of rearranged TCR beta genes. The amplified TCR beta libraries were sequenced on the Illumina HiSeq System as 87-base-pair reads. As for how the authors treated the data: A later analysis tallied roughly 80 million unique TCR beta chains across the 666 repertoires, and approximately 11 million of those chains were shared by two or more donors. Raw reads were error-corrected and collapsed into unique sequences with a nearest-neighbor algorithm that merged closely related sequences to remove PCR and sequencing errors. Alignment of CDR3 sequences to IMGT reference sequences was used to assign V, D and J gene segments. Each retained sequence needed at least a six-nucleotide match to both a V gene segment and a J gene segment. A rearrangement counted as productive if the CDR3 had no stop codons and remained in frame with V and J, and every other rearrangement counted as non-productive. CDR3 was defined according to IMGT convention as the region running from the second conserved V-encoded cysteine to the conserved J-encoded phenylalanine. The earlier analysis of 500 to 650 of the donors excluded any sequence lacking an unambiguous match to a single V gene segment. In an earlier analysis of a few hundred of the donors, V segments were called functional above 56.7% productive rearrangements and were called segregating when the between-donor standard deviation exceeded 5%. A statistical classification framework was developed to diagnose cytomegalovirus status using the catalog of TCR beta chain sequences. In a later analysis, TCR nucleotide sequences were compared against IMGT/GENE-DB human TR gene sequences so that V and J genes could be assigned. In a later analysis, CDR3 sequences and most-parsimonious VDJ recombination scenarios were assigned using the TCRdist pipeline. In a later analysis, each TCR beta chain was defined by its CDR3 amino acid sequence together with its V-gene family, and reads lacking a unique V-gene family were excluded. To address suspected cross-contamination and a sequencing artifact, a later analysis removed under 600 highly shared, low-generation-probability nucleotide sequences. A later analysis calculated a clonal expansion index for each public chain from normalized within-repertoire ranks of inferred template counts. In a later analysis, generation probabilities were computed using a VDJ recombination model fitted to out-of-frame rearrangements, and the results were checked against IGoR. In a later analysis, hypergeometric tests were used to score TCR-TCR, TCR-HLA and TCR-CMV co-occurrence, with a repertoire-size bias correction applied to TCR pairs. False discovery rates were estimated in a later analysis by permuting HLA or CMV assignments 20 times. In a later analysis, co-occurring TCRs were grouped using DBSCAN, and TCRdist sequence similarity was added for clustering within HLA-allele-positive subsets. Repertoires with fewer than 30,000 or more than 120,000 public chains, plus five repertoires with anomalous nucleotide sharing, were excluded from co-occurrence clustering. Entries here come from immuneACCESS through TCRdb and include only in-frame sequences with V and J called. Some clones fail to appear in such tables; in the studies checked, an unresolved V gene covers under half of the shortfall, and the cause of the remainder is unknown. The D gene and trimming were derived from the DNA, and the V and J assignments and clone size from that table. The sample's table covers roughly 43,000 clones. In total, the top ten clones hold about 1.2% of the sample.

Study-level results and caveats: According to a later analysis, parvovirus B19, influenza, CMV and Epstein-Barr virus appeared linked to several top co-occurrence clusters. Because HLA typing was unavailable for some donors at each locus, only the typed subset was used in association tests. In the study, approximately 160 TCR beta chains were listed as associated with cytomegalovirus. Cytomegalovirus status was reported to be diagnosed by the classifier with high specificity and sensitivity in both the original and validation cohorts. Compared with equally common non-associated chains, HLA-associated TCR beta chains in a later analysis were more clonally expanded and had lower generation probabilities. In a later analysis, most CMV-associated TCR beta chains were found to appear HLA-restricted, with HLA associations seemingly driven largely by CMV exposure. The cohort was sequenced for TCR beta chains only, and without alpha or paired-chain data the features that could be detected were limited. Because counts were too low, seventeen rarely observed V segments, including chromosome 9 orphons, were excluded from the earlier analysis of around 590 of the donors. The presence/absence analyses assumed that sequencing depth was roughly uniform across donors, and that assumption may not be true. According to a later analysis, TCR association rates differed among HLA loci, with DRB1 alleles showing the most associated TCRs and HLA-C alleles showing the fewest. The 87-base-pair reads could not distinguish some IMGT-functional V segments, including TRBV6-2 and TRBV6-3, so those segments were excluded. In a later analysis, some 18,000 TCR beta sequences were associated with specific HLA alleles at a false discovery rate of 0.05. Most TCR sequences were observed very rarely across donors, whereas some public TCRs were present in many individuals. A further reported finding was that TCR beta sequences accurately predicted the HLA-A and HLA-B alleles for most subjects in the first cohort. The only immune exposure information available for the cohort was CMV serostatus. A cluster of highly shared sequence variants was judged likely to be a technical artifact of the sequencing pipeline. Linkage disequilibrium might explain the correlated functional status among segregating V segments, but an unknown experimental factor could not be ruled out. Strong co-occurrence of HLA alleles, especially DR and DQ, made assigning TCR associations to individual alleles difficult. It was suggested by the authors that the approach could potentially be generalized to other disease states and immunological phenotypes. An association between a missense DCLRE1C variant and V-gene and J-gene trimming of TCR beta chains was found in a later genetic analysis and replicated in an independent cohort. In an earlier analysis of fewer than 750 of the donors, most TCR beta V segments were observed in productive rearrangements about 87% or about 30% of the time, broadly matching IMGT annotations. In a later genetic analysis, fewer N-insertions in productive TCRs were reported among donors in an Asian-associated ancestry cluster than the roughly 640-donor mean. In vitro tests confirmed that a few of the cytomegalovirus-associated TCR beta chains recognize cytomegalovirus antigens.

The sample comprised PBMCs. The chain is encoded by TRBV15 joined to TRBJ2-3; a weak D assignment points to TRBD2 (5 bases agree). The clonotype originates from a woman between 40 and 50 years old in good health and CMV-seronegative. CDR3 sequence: CATSREPGNTDTQYF. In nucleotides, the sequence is TGTGCCACCAGCAGAGAGCCGGGAAACACAGATACGCAGTATTTT.